This T cell receptor beta chain was sequenced in a study of blood T cells in healthy people across ages. Donors were healthy Caucasian individuals from Russia aged about 6 to 95. The authors ran a second PCR of roughly 7 to 11 cycles using a sample-barcoded 5' primer and a J-beta primer mix. A 12-random-nucleotide template-switch adaptor tagged each cDNA molecule. TCRdb re-called the 5' RACE reads with MiXCR, one entry per CDR3 protein. The sample lists about 570,000 distinct CDR3 sequences, approximately 27% occurring once. Germline CDR1 reads MNHNY; CDR2 reads SVGAGI (reference sequence). V shed 8 bases and J shed 2 bases, with 19 bases lying between them. The CDR3 covers 15 residues. Study-level results: Donor CMV infection status was unknown, possibly confounding age-related changes in expanded clonotypes. Any conclusive comparison of naive versus antigen-experienced cells was prevented by using unsorted PBMCs.

Of note for this clonotype: Its antigen is unknown.

This sequence joins TRBV6-6 and TRBJ2-7; D is perhaps TRBD1 or TRBD2 (7 bases each). The source of this sequence is a woman aged 65 to 85 in good health. Material for sequencing was blood. The CDR3 DNA reads TGTGCCAGCGGCCCCTCCAGGGGGGGCGCCTACGAGCAGTACTTC. Its protein product is CASGPSRGGAYEQYF.